What follows is one T cell receptor (beta chain) and its context. As yet, its antigen is unknown. V was clipped by 4 bases and J by 7 bases; unmatched bases: 8. Germline CDR1 and CDR2: MGHRA and YSYEKL. CDR3 size: 14 residues. This record belongs to a study of CD8 T cells in Susac syndrome. CD8+ and CD4+ blood T cells underwent TCR beta sequencing. The study, taken as a whole, reports: As acknowledged by the study, its TCR sequencing and HLA analysis included a relatively small number of individuals.

The authors reverse transcribed roughly 0.5 to 1 ug RNA with random hexamers. Amplification of TCR beta CDR3 used immunoSEQ multiplex PCR across 54 Vbeta and 13 Jbeta. TCRdb re-called the immunoSEQ multiplex PCR reads with MiXCR, one entry per CDR3 protein. The profile shows over 350,000 distinct CDR3 sequences, around 85% of them singletons. Sample: CD8+ T cells from PBMCs. The chain employs TRBV4-1 and TRBJ2-7, with 9 bases lining up with TRBD1. This receptor was taken from a human donor with multiple sclerosis. This CDR3 is CASSLGTGQKEQYF. Here the CDR3 DNA reads TGCGCCAGCAGCCTCGGGACAGGGCAAAAGGAGCAGTACTTC.